A selection of T cell receptor beta chains follows, all from one sample in a study of blood T cell repertoires in COVID-19. The data were produced by immunoSEQ multiplex PCR, yet TCRdb's version contains in-frame clones alone and is incomplete. The sample has 55,000 to 80,000 clones; 70% to 90% are singletons. Material for sequencing was peripheral blood. The receptors come from a woman aged 55 to 70 with acute or convalescent COVID-19. Both conserved end residues are part of each CDR3. A D gene is named only where the DNA matches it firmly. Clone size appears in some rows only: once, few, many, or a class for an expanded clone.

J,D,V,size,CDR3,DNA
TRBJ1-4,TRBD1,TRBV7-9,NA,CASSLGQINEKLFF,TGTGCCAGCAGCCTGGGACAGATTAATGAAAAACTGTTTTTT
TRBJ1-1,NA,TRBV7-9,NA,CASSPDFTEAFF,TGTGCCAGCAGCCCCGACTTCACTGAAGCTTTCTTT
TRBJ2-3,TRBD1,TRBV19,NA,CASSKRLGTGEISTDTQYF,TGTGCCAGTAGTAAGCGTCTAGGGACAGGGGAAATTAGCACAGATACGCAGTATTTT
TRBJ2-2,NA,TRBV28,NA,CASSLITGELFF,TGTGCCAGCAGTTTAATAACCGGGGAGCTGTTTTTT
TRBJ1-6,NA,TRBV7-2,NA,CASRRTSYNSPLHF,TGTGCCAGCAGGCGGACAAGTTATAATTCACCCCTCCACTTT
TRBJ1-5,NA,TRBV6-1,NA,CASSEARGSNQPQHF,TGTGCCAGCAGTGAGGCTAGGGGATCCAATCAGCCCCAGCATTTT
TRBJ1-5,NA,TRBV19,NA,CASSISGRQNQPQHF,TGTGCCAGTAGTATATCGGGGAGGCAAAATCAGCCCCAGCATTTT
TRBJ2-5,NA,TRBV6-6,NA,CASIDGLQETQYF,TGTGCCAGCATTGACGGGTTACAAGAGACCCAGTACTTC
TRBJ2-5,NA,TRBV18,once,CASSPPLGGQETQYF,TGTGCCAGCTCACCCCCCCTCGGGGGTCAAGAGACCCAGTACTTC
TRBJ1-1,TRBD1,TRBV6-5,NA,CASSSTLTGGGTEAFF,TGTGCCAGCAGTTCCACTTTGACAGGGGGGGGGACTGAAGCTTTCTTT
TRBJ2-2,NA,TRBV6-5,once,CASTSRTGELFF,TGTGCCAGCACTAGCCGGACCGGGGAGCTGTTTTTT
TRBJ1-2,TRBD1,TRBV4-2,NA,CASSQGGQGANYGYTF,TGTGCCAGCAGCCAAGGGGGACAGGGAGCTAACTATGGCTACACCTTC
TRBJ2-1,NA,TRBV11-2,NA,CASSFYFVGKNEQFF,TGTGCCAGCAGCTTCTATTTTGTCGGGAAGAACGAGCAGTTCTTC